This T cell receptor beta chain was captured by sequencing in a study of blood T cell repertoires in COVID-19. Unmatched junction bases numbered 12, after V lost 6 bases and J lost 3 bases. Germline V gives CDR1 SGHTA, CDR2 FQGNSA. The CDR3 contains 17 residues. This clone was recorded a few times. Sequencing was performed with immunoSEQ multiplex PCR; in TCRdb, only in-frame clones are kept and a portion is missing. The table has around 150,000 clones, approximately 88% seen once; the top ten hold more than 7%. This TCR was sampled from a woman of 80 years or more with active or convalescent COVID-19. The chain combines TRBV7-2 with TRBJ1-3, with 9 nucleotides matching TRBD1. Input material: peripheral blood. DNA of the CDR3: TGTGCCAGCAGTCAAGCCGGGACAGGGTTACGTGGAAACACCATATATTTT. Translated, it gives CASSQAGTGLRGNTIYF.